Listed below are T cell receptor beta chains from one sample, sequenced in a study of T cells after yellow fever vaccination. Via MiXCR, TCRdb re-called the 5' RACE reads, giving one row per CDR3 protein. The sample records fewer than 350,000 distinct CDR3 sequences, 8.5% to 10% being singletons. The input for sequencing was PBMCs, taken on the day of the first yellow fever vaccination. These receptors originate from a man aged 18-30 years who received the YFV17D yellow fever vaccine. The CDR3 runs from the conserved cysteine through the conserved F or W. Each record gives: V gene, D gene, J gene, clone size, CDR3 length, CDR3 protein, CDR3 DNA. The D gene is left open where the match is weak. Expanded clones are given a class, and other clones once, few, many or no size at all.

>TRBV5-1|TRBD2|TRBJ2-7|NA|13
CASRTSDSYEQYF
TGCGCCAGCAGAACTAGCGACTCCTACGAGCAGTACTTC
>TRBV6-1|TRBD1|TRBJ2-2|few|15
CASNLQGGNTGELFF
TGTGCCAGCAACCTACAGGGGGGAAACACCGGGGAGCTGTTTTTT
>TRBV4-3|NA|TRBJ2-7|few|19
CASSQDIGTEENFSYEQYF
TGCGCCAGCAGCCAAGATATAGGAACTGAGGAGAACTTCTCCTACGAGCAGTACTTC
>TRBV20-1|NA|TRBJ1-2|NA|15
CSARGPMDGNYGYTF
TGCAGTGCTAGAGGACCTATGGACGGTAACTATGGCTACACCTTC
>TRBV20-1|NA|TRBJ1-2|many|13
CSANRGAGSGYTF
TGCAGTGCTAATAGGGGGGCCGGGAGCGGCTACACCTTC
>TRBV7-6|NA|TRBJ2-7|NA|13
CASSPAQAYEQYF
TGTGCCAGCAGCCCTGCCCAAGCCTACGAGCAGTACTTC
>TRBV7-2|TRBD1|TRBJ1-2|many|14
CASSSGQASYGYTF
TGTGCCAGCAGCTCGGGACAGGCGAGCTATGGCTACACCTTC
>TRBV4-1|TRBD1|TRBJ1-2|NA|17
CASSRYGDARTGLSYTF
TGCGCCAGCAGCCGGTATGGGGATGCCAGGACAGGGCTGAGCTACACCTTC
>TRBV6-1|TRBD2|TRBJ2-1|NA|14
CASTLRGGRVEQFF
TGTGCCAGCACCCTACGGGGGGGGCGGGTTGAGCAGTTCTTC
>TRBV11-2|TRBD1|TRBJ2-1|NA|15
CASSARDRETNEQFF
TGTGCCAGCAGCGCCCGGGACAGGGAGACCAATGAGCAGTTCTTC
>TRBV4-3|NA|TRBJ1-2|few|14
CASSQDLGELGYTF
TGCGCCAGCAGCCAAGATCTCGGGGAACTCGGCTACACCTTC
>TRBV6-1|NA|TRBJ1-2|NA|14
CASSEAPGGGGYTF
TGTGCCAGCAGTGAAGCGCCCGGGGGCGGAGGCTACACCTTC
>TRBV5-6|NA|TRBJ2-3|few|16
CASSFLQGSTFSTQYF
TGTGCCAGCAGCTTCCTCCAGGGGAGTACGTTCTCCACGCAGTATTTT
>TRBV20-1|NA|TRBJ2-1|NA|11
CSAPYGDEQFF
TGCAGTGCCCCCTATGGGGATGAGCAGTTCTTC
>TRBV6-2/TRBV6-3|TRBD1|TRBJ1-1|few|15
CASSHWDREVAEAFF
TGTGCCAGCAGCCACTGGGACAGGGAAGTGGCTGAAGCTTTCTTT
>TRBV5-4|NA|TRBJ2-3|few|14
CASSLPQEPDTQYF
TGTGCCAGCAGCTTACCCCAAGAGCCAGATACGCAGTATTTT
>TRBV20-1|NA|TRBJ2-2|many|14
CSARRLEDTGELFF
TGCAGTGCTAGACGCCTAGAAGACACCGGGGAGCTGTTTTTT
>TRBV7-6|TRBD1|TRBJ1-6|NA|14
CASSAGTGASPLHF
TGTGCCAGCAGCGCCGGGACAGGGGCCTCACCCCTCCACTTT
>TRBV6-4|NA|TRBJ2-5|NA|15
CASSECRKFQETQYF
TGTGCCAGCAGTGAGTGTAGGAAGTTCCAAGAGACCCAGTACTTC
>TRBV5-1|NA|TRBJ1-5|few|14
CASDDSGRNQPQHF
TGCGCCAGTGACGACAGTGGAAGAAATCAGCCCCAGCATTTT
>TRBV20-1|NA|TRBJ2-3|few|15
CSARVAGGRRDTQYF
TGCAGTGCTAGGGTGGCCGGCGGCCGGCGGGATACGCAGTATTTT
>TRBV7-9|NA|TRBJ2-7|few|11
CASSLINEQYF
TGTGCCAGCAGCTTGATCAACGAGCAGTACTTC
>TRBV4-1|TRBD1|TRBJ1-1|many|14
CASSQIQGVTEAFF
TGCGCCAGCAGCCAAATACAGGGGGTAACTGAAGCTTTCTTT
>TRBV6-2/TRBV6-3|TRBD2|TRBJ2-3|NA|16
CASSRLAGTFTDTQYF
TGTGCCAGCAGCCGACTAGCGGGGACTTTCACAGATACGCAGTATTTT
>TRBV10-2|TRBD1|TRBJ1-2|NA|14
CASRSQGADYGYTF
TGCGCCAGCAGATCACAGGGGGCAGACTATGGCTACACCTTC
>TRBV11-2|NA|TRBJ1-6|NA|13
CASSFYGNSPLHF
TGTGCCAGCAGCTTTTATGGGAATTCACCCCTCCACTTT
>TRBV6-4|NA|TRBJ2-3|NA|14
CASSSDTSTDTQYF
TGTGCCAGCAGTAGCGATACTAGCACAGATACGCAGTATTTT
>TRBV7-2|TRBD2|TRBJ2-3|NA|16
CASSRRAGANTDTQYF
TGTGCCAGCAGCCGCAGAGCGGGGGCCAACACAGATACGCAGTATTTT
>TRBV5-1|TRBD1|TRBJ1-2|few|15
CASSLAHLTGDGYTF
TGCGCCAGCAGCTTGGCCCACTTAACAGGGGATGGCTACACCTTC
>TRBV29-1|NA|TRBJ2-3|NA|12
CSVGLGSDTQYF
TGCAGCGTCGGGTTGGGGTCAGATACGCAGTATTTT
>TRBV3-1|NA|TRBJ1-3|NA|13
CASSRYSGNTIYF
TGTGCCAGCAGCCGATACTCTGGAAACACCATATATTTT
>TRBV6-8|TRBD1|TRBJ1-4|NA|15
CASSSHGQGGKKLFF
TGTGCCAGCAGTTCCCACGGACAGGGAGGGAAAAAACTGTTTTTT